One sample yielded the 9 T cell receptor beta chains listed below, sequenced in a study of Tregs in tolerant kidney transplant recipients (dated by TCRdb to the late 2010s). The meaning of the sample's time point label: blood sample drawn before combined kidney and bone marrow transplant. Library method: the immunoSEQ multiplex PCR assay. TCRdb provides this immuneACCESS table in a form limited to in-frame rearrangements. Some clones are lacking; in checked studies, under half of them reflect an unresolved V gene, and why the rest are absent is not known. Here the sample has over 50,000 clones; approximately 85% occur a single time. 2.1% of the sample is in the top ten clones. The sequencing here drew on Tregs from blood, taken before the transplant. These TCRs come from a human donor who received a combined kidney and bone marrow transplant.

The chain combines TRBV5-1 with TRBJ1-3, with D tentatively TRBD1 (6 bases). CDR3 length: 15 residues. Trimming stripped 4 bases from V and 0 bases from J, with 11 bases between. Germline V lookup: CDR1 SGHRS, CDR2 YFSETQ. The CDR3 loop is CASSQGHYSGNTIYF. The CDR3 DNA reads as TGCGCCAGCAGCCAGGGGCACTACTCTGGAAACACCATATATTTT.

The chain combines TRBV29-1 with TRBJ1-1; tentative D call: TRBD1 (5 bases). V gave up 7 bases and J gave up 0 bases, with 12 bases separating them. This CDR3 contains 13 residues. In germline, CDR1 is SQVTM, CDR2 ANQGSEA. Here the CDR3 reads CSARGPLNTEAFF. For the CDR3, the DNA is TGCAGCGCCCGGGGACCTCTGAACACTGAAGCTTTCTTT.

This sequence joins TRBV6-5 and TRBJ1-2, with a weak D call TRBD1 (5 bases). This CDR3 contains 15 residues. The germline V gene encodes CDR1 MNHEY and CDR2 SVGAGI. Trimming took off 0 bases at V and 4 bases at J, with 12 bases between the two ends. The CDR3 is CASSYSRPGGYGYTF. In DNA form, the CDR3 reads TGTGCCAGCAGTTACTCGAGACCGGGGGGCTATGGCTACACCTTC.

This clone was observed a single time. This sequence joins TRBV30 and TRBJ1-4, with D possibly being TRBD1 (6 bases). The CDR3 length is 13 residues. The V and J ends lost 8 bases and 1 base respectively, with 11 bases between them. Germline V gives CDR1 GTSNPN, CDR2 SVGIG (reference sequence). CDR3 loop: CASRRGTNEKLFF. CDR3 nucleotides: TGTGCCAGTCGCAGGGGAACTAATGAAAAACTGTTTTTT.

This clone was observed a handful of times. V usage is TRBV28 and J usage is TRBJ2-1, with D unresolved. Germline V gene lookup returns CDR1 MDHEN and CDR2 SYDVKM. The germline V and J ends were trimmed by 5 bases and 2 bases, with 16 bases remaining between them. CDR3 length equals 16 residues. CDR3: CASSPGPPLTYNEQFF. The CDR3 DNA is TGTGCCAGCAGTCCAGGACCTCCGTTAACCTACAATGAGCAGTTCTTC.

This chain links TRBV7-9 with TRBJ1-1; D unclear. The V gene's germline CDR1 is SEHNR and CDR2 FQNEAQ (reference sequence). The CDR3 has 13 amino acids. The germline V and J ends were trimmed by 2 bases and 0 bases, with 4 bases remaining between them. CDR3 protein: CASSLTMNTEAFF. As DNA, the CDR3 is TGTGCCAGCAGCTTAACGATGAACACTGAAGCTTTCTTT.

V usage is TRBV9 and J usage is TRBJ1-4; D possibly corresponds to TRBD1 (5 bases). Germline V CDR1 and CDR2: SGDLS, YYNGEE. There are 13 residues in the CDR3. Trimming pared 0 bases from V and 10 bases from J, leaving 10 bases between. The CDR3 region is CASSVGGYGKLFF. CDR3 bases: TGTGCCAGCAGCGTAGGGGGGTACGGAAAACTGTTTTTT.

V and J are TRBV19 and TRBJ1-2; 8 bases are shared with TRBD1. The CDR3 runs 16 residues. V lost 3 bases to trimming and J lost 4 bases; unmatched junction nucleotides: 10. Germline-derived CDR1 and CDR2 are LNHDA and SQIVND (reference sequence). The CDR3 region is CASSIVAGQVIYGYTF. The CDR3 DNA reads as TGTGCCAGTAGTATCGTCGCGGGACAGGTCATCTATGGCTACACCTTC.

The chain is built from TRBV10-2 and TRBJ1-1; D uncertain. V shed 0 bases and J shed 0 bases, with 8 bases lying between them. This CDR3 has 15 amino acids. From germline, CDR1 is WSHSY and CDR2 SAAADI. The CDR3 DNA reads TGCGCCAGCAGTGAGTCAACAGCCATGAACACTGAAGCTTTCTTT. It translates to CASSESTAMNTEAFF.